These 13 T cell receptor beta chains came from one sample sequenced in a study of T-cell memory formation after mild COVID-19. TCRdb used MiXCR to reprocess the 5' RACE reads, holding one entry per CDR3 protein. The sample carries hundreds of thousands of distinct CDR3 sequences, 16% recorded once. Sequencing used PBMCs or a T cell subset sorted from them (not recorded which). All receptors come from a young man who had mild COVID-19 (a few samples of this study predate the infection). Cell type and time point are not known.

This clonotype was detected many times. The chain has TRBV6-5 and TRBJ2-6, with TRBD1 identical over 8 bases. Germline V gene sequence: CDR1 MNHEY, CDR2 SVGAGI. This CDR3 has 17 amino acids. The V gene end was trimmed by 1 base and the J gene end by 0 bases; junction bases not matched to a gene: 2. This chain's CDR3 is CASSYLTGDSGANVLTF. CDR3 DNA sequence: TGTGCCAGCAGTTACTTGACAGGGGACTCTGGGGCCAACGTCCTGACTTTC.

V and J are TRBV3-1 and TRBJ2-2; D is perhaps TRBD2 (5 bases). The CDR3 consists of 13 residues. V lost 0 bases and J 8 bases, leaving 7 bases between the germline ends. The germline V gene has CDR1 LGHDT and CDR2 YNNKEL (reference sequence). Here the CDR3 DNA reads TGTGCCAGCAGCCAAGAGGGAGCAGGGGAGCTGTTTTTT. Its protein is CASSQEGAGELFF.

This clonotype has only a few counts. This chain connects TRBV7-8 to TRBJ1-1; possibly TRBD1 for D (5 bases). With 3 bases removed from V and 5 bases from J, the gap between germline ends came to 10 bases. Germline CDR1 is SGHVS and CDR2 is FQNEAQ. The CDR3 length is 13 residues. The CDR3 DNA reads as TGTGCCAGCAGCTTTACAAGGGGAACTGAAGCTTTCTTT. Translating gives CASSFTRGTEAFF.

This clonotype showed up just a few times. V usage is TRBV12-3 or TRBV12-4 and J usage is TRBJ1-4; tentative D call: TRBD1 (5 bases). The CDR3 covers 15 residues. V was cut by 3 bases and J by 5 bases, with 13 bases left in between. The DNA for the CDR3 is TGTGCCAGCAGTTTGGTCACAGGTGCGAATGAAAAACTGTTTTTT. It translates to CASSLVTGANEKLFF.

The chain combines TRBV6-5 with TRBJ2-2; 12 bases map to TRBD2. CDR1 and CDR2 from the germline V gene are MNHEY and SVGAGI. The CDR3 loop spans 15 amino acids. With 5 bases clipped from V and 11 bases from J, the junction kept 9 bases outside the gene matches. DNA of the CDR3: TGTGCCAGCAGTCTAGCGGGGGGGAAGCCCCGCGAGCTGTTTTTT. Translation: CASSLAGGKPRELFF.

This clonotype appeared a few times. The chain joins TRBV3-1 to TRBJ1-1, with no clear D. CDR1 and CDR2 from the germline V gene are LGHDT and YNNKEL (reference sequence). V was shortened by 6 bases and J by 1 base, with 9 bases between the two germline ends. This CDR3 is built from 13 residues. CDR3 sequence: CASRNTRNTEAFF. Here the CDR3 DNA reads TGTGCCAGCAGAAACACCAGGAACACTGAAGCTTTCTTT.

The CDR3: CASTRGQGNYGYTF. In nucleotides, the CDR3 is TGCGCCAGCACCCGCGGCCAGGGGAACTATGGCTACACCTTC. The chain links TRBV5-1 to TRBJ1-2; TRBD1 might be the D (6 bases). V dropped 6 bases and J dropped 2 bases, with 14 bases sitting between them. This CDR3 is built from 14 residues. Germline V gene lookup returns CDR1 SGHRS and CDR2 YFSETQ.

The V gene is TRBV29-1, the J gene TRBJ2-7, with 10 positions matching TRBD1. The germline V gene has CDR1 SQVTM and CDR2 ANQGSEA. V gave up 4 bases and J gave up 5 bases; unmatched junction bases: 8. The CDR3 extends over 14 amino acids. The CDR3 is CSVVGQGLVDEQYF. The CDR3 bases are TGCAGCGTTGTGGGACAGGGGCTAGTGGACGAGCAGTACTTC.

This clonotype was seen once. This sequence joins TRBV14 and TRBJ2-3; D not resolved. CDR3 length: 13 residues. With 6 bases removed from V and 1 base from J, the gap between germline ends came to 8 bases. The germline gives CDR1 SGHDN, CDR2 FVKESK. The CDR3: CASRTWGTDTQYF. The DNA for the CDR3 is TGTGCCAGCAGGACTTGGGGCACAGATACGCAGTATTTT.

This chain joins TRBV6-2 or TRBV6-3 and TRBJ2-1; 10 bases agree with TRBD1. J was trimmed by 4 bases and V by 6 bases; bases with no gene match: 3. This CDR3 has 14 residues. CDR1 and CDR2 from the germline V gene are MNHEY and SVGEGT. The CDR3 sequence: CASRGQGLYNEQFF. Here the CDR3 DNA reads TGTGCCAGCAGGGGACAGGGGCTATACAATGAGCAGTTCTTC.

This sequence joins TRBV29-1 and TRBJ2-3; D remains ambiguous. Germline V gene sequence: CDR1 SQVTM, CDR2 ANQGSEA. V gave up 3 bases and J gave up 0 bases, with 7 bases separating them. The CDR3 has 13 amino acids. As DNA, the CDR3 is TGCAGCGTTGAGAAGTCTAGCACAGATACGCAGTATTTT. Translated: CSVEKSSTDTQYF.

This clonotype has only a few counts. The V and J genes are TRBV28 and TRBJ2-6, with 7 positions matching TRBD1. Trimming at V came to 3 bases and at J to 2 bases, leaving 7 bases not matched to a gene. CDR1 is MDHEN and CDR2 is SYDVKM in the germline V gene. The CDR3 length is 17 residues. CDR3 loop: CASSFTRGNPGANVLTF. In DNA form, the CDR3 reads TGTGCCAGCAGTTTTACCAGGGGGAACCCTGGGGCCAACGTCCTGACTTTC.

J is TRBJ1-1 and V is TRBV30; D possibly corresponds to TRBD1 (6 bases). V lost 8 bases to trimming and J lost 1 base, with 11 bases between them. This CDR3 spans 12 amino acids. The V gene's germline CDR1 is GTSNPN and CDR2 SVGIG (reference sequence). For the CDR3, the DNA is TGTGCCCAAGGGGGAGGGAACACTGAAGCTTTCTTT. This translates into CAQGGGNTEAFF.